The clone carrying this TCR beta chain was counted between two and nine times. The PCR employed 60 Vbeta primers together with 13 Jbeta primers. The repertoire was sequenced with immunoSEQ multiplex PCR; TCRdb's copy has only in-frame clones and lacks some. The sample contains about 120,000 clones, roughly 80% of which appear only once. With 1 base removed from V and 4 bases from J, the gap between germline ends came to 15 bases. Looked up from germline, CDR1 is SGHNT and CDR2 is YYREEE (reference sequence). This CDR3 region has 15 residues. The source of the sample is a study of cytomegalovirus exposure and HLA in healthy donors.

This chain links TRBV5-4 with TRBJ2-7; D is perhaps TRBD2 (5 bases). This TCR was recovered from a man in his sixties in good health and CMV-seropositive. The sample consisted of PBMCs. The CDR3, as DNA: TGTGCCAGCAGCTTGAGTGTCCGGGAACAATACGAGCAGTACTTC. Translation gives CASSLSVREQYEQYF.